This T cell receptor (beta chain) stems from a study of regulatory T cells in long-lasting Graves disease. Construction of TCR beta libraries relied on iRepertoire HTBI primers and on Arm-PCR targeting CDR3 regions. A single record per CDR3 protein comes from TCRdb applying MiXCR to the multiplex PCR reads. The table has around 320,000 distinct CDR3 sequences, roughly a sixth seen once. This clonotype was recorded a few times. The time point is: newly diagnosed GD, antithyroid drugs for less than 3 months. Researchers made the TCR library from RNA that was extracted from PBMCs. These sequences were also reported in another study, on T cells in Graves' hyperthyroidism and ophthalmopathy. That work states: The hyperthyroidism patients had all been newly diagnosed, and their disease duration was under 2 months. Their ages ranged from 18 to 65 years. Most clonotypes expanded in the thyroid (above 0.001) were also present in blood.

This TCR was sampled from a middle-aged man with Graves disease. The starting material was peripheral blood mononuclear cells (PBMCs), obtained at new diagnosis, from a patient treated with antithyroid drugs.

The CDR3: CASSKGTEKLFF. CDR3 DNA sequence: TGTGCCAGCAGTAAGGGAACGGAAAAACTGTTTTTT. V is TRBV2 and J is TRBJ1-4; no clear D gene. V lost 5 bases, J lost 8 bases, and 9 bases lay in between. The CDR3 has 12 amino acids. Germline values: CDR1 SNHLY, CDR2 FYNNEI.